The present TCR beta chain was sequenced within a study of cytomegalovirus exposure and HLA in healthy donors. Across the study: Per a later analysis, the 550 to 850 first-cohort and some 110 validation repertoires shared one platform. Study observations and caveats: Cytomegalovirus association was assigned to under 200 TCR beta chains. Accounts indicate the classifier identified cytomegalovirus status with strong specificity and sensitivity. Under in vitro conditions, a few CMV-associated chains were confirmed as specific for CMV antigens.

Per the germline V gene, CDR1 is KGHSH and CDR2 is LQKENI. The CDR3 loop spans 15 amino acids. Trimming shortened V by 0 bases and J by 0 bases, and 8 bases separated the two germline ends. The repertoire was sequenced with immunoSEQ multiplex PCR; TCRdb's copy has only in-frame clones and lacks some. Among 100,000 to 150,000 clones listed, roughly 87% were seen once. Concerning this clone itself: The target antigen is unknown.

Material: PBMCs. The sequence was obtained from a woman in her late teens or twenties in good health and CMV-seronegative. The genes are TRBV18 and TRBJ1-1; D is possibly TRBD1 (5 bases). The CDR3 nucleotides read TGTGCCAGCTCACCACCAAGGGGCCTGAACACTGAAGCTTTCTTT. Translated: CASSPPRGLNTEAFF.